This T cell receptor beta chain was recorded in a study of technical replicates of blood from a handful of donors. Per germline, CDR1 SGHVS and CDR2 FNYEAQ. This CDR3 comprises 17 residues. The junction had 12 bases not matched to a gene; V was cut back by 5 bases and J by 4 bases. Using immunoSEQ multiplex PCR, the repertoire was profiled, and TCRdb retains in-frame clones only, with some absent. This table has approximately 49,000 clones, about 93% appearing once. Sequencing was carried out using PBMCs. The sequence was collected from a human donor in good health. Some clones in this sample may be carry-over from other donors' samples. The rearrangement links TRBV7-6 to TRBJ1-1; 11 nucleotides align to TRBD1. The CDR3 region has the DNA TGTGCCAGCAGCCTACCCCGGGACAGGGGGGGTGGCACTGAAGCTTTCTTT. It specifies CASSLPRDRGGGTEAFF.